Shown below are 13 T cell receptor beta chains from a single sample sequenced in a study of regulatory T cells. Primers: 52 TRBV forward and 13 TRBJ reverse. Sequencing used immunoSEQ multiplex PCR; TCRdb keeps in-frame clones, though not all of them. The table lists some 38,000 clones, around nine tenths of them singletons, with more than 2% in the top ten. Study findings and constraints: Hydrophobic residues at CDR3 positions 6 and 7 were enriched in conventional CD4+ T cells of CD3G-deficient patients.

No antigens are known for them. Sequenced input: conventional CD4+ T cells sorted from blood. These receptors originate from a person aged 18 to 35 with CD3G deficiency.

V and J are TRBV5-1 and TRBJ2-3; 11 bases align to TRBD2. The trim removed 0 bases at V and 2 bases at J, leaving 5 bases unmatched. Germline V gives CDR1 SGHRS, CDR2 YFSETQ. The CDR3 extends over 17 amino acids. DNA for the CDR3: TGCGCCAGCAGCTTGGGAGCTAGCGGGGGGTACACAGATACGCAGTATTTT. Its translation is CASSLGASGGYTDTQYF.

The V call is TRBV28, the J call TRBJ2-3; TRBD2 matches 12 bases. The CDR3 has 14 residues. Germline V gene sequence: CDR1 MDHEN, CDR2 SYDVKM. The junction had 4 bases not matched to a gene; V was cut back by 8 bases and J by 4 bases. Here the CDR3 DNA reads TGTGCCAGCGGCTCTAGCGGGAGGGCAGATACGCAGTATTTT. This gives the protein CASGSSGRADTQYF.

This chain links TRBV28 with TRBJ2-7, with 13 bases aligning to TRBD2. Germline CDR1 reads MDHEN; CDR2 reads SYDVKM. V shed 6 bases, J shed 11 bases, and the junction held 10 bases outside the gene matches. The CDR3 has 14 amino acids. CDR3 in amino acids: CASSRRTSGSWEYF. The CDR3 bases are TGTGCCAGCAGCCGACGGACTAGCGGGAGTTGGGAGTACTTC.

The rearrangement links TRBV6-1 to TRBJ2-3; D is unclear. The germline CDR1 and CDR2 sequences are MNHNS and SASEGT. V lost 0 bases and J lost 5, with 6 bases in between. The CDR3 is made up of 13 amino acids. DNA for the CDR3: TGTGCCAGCAGTGAAGCGAGTATAGATACGCAGTATTTT. Encoded protein: CASSEASIDTQYF.

V and J are TRBV6-1 and TRBJ1-2; D remains unclear. Germline V gives CDR1 MNHNS, CDR2 SASEGT. V lost 1 base and J lost 8, with 14 bases in between. The CDR3 length is 14 residues. The CDR3 loop is CASSEGLAVSGYTF. The DNA of the CDR3 is TGTGCCAGCAGTGAAGGTTTGGCGGTCAGCGGCTACACCTTC.

The rearrangement joins TRBV7-3 to TRBJ2-7; TRBD2 is a possible D gene (6 bases). The V gene lost 5 bases and the J gene lost 5 bases, with 19 bases spanning the gap. The CDR3 extends over 15 amino acids. Germline assignment: CDR1 SGHTA and CDR2 FQGTGA. CDR3 protein: CASSPLGWGGHEQYF. In DNA form, the CDR3 reads TGTGCCAGCAGCCCCCTAGGTTGGGGAGGCCACGAGCAGTACTTC.

J is TRBJ2-7 and V is TRBV6-1; 8 bases map to TRBD1. The V segment lost 3 bases and the J segment 7 bases; nucleotides outside the gene matches: 11. The germline V gene encodes CDR1 MNHNS and CDR2 SASEGT. The CDR3 loop spans 15 amino acids. CDR3 bases: TGTGCCAGCAGTGATTCCACGCAGGGGGCCCAAGAGCAGTACTTC. This gives the protein CASSDSTQGAQEQYF.

The rearrangement uses TRBV5-1 and TRBJ2-2; the D call may be TRBD1 or TRBD2 (6 bases each). The germline gives CDR1 SGHRS, CDR2 YFSETQ. V was shortened by 0 bases and J by 4 bases, with 10 bases between the two germline ends. The CDR3 spans 15 residues. The CDR3 region has the DNA TGCGCCAGCAGCTTGGTACAGGGAGGCACCGGGGAGCTGTTTTTT. It yields the protein CASSLVQGGTGELFF.

CDR3 sequence (DNA): TGTGCCAGCAGCCCGACGGGACACCGGGGGACTGAAGCTTTCTTT. Translated: CASSPTGHRGTEAFF. The chain links TRBV7-8 to TRBJ1-1; D perhaps matches TRBD1 (6 bases). The CDR3 loop spans 15 amino acids. V lost 5 bases, J lost 5 bases, and 18 bases lay in between. Germline V gene sequence: CDR1 SGHVS, CDR2 FQNEAQ.

The V gene is TRBV18, the J gene TRBJ2-3; possibly TRBD1 for D (6 bases). V was cut by 4 bases and J by 4 bases, with 9 bases left in between. The CDR3 runs to 13 residues. Germline V gives CDR1 KGHSH, CDR2 LQKENI. In nucleotides, the CDR3 is TGTGCCAGCTCACTGCAGGGGTCAGATACGCAGTATTTT. This codes for CASSLQGSDTQYF.

This chain links TRBV5-1 with TRBJ2-7; 10 bases map to TRBD1. V gave up 4 bases and J gave up 4 bases; unmatched junction bases: 11. This CDR3 contains 16 residues. CDR1 is SGHRS and CDR2 is YFSETQ in the germline V gene. In nucleotides, the CDR3 is TGCGCCAGCAGCGCGGGACAGGGGAGTAAGATTTACGAGCAGTACTTC. Its translation: CASSAGQGSKIYEQYF.

V gene TRBV7-9 combines with J gene TRBJ1-1, with a possible D match to TRBD1 (5 bases). Trimming stripped 3 bases from V and 1 base from J, with 15 bases between. The CDR3 totals 16 residues. Germline CDR1 reads SEHNR; CDR2 reads FQNEAQ (reference sequence). The CDR3 spells CASSFSAAGPNTEAFF. CDR3 DNA sequence: TGTGCCAGCAGCTTTTCCGCGGCAGGGCCGAACACTGAAGCTTTCTTT.

The chain links TRBV27 to TRBJ1-1, with unresolved D. Trimming pared 3 bases from V and 3 bases from J, leaving 8 bases between. CDR1 is MNHEY and CDR2 is SMNVEV in the germline V gene (reference sequence). The CDR3 is 13 residues long. CDR3 nucleotide sequence: TGTGCCAGCAGTTTCTCCCCCCACACTGAAGCTTTCTTT. Protein product: CASSFSPHTEAFF.